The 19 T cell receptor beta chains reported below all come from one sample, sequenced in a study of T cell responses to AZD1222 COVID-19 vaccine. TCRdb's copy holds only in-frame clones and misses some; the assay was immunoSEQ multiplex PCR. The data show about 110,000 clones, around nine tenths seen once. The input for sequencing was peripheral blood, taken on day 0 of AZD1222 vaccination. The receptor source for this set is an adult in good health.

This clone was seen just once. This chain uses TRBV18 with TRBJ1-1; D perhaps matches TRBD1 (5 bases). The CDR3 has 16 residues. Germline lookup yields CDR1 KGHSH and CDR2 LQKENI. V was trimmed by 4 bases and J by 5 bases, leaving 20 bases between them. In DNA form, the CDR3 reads TGTGCCAGCTCACGCGATTGGGTCATGGGGGAAACTGAAGCTTTCTTT. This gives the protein CASSRDWVMGETEAFF.

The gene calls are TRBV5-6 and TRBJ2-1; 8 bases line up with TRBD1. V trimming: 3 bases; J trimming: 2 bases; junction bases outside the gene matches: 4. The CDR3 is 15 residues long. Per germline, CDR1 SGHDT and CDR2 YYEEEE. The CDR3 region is CASSSLGQAYNEQFF. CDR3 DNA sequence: TGTGCCAGCAGCTCCCTGGGACAGGCCTACAATGAGCAGTTCTTC.

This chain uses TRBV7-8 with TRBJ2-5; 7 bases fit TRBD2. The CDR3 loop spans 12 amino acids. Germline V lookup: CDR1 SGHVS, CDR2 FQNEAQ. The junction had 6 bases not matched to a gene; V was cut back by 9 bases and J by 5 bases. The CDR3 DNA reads TGTGCCAGTGGGAGGGCTGGGGAGACCCAGTACTTC. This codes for CASGRAGETQYF.

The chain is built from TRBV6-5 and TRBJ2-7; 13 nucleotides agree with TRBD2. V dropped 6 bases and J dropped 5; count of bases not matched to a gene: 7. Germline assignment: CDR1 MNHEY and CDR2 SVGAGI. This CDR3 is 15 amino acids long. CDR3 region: CASSTGLAGTNEQYF. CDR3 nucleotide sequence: TGTGCCAGCAGCACGGGACTAGCGGGGACCAACGAGCAGTACTTC.

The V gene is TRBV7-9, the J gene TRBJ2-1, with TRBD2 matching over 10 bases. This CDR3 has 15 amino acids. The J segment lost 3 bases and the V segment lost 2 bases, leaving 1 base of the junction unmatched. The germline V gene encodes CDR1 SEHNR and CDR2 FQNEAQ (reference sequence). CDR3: CASSLSSGGYNEQFF. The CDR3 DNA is TGTGCCAGCAGCTTATCTAGCGGGGGCTACAATGAGCAGTTCTTC.

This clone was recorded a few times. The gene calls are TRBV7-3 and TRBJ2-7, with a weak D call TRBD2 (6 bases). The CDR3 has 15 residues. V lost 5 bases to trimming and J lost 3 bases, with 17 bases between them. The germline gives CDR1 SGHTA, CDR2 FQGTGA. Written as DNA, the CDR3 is TGTGCCAGCAGCCCTGGGAAAACGGAGGGCTACGAGCAGTACGTC. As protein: CASSPGKTEGYEQYV.

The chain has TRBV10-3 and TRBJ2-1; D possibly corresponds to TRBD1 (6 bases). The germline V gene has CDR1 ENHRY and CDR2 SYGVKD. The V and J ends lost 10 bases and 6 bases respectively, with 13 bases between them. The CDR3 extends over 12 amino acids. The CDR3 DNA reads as TGTGCCAGTTCCAGCAGGGGCAATGAGCAGTTCTTC. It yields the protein CASSSRGNEQFF.

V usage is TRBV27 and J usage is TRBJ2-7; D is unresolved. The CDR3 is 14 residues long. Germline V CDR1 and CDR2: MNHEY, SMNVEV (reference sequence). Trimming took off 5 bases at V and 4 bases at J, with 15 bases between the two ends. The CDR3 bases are TGTGCCAGCAGTCCAGCCTTGGGTCGGTACGAGCAGTACTTC. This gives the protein CASSPALGRYEQYF.

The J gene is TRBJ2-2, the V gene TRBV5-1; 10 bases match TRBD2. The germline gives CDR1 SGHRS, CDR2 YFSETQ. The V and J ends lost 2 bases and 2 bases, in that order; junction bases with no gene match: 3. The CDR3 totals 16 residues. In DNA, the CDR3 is TGCGCCAGCAGCTTTACTAGCGGGACTAACACCGGGGAGCTGTTTTTT. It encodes CASSFTSGTNTGELFF.

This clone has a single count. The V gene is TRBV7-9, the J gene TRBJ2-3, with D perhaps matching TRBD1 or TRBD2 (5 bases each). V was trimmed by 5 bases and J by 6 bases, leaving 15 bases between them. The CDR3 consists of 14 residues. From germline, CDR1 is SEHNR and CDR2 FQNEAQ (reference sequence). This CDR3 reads CASSPPGPRDTQYF. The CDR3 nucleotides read TGTGCCAGCAGCCCACCGGGACCCCGCGATACGCAGTATTTT.

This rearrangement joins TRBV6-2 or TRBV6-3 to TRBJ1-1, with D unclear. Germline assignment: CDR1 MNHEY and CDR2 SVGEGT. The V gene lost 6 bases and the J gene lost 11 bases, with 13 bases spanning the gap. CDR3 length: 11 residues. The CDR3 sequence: CASSHAEGAFF. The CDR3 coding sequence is TGTGCCAGCAGCCACGCGGAAGGGGCTTTCTTT.

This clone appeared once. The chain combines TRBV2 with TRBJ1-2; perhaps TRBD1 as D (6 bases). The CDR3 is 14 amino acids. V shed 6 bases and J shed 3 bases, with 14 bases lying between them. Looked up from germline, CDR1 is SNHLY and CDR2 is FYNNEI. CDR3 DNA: TGTGCCAGCAGGGCCAGCGGGACACACTATGGCTACACCTTC. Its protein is CASRASGTHYGYTF.

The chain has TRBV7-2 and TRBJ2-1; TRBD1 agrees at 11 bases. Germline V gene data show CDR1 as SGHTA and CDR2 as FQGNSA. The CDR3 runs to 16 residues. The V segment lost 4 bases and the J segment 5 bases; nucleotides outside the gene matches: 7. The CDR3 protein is CASSSGGQGVHNEQFF. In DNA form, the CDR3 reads TGTGCCAGCAGCTCAGGGGGACAGGGGGTGCACAATGAGCAGTTCTTC.

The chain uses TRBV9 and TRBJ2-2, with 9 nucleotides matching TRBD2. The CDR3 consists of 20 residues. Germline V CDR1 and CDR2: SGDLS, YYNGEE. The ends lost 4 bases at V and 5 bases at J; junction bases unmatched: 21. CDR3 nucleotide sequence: TGTGCCAGCAGCACCCGGGACACCGACCCATTAGCGGGAGTAACCGGGGAGCTGTTTTTT. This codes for CASSTRDTDPLAGVTGELFF.

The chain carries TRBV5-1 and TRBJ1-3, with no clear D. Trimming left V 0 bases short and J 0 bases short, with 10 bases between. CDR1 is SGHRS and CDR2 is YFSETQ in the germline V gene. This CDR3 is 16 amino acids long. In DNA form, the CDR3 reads TGCGCCAGCAGCTTGGGTGACCATATCTCTGGAAACACCATATATTTT. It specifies CASSLGDHISGNTIYF. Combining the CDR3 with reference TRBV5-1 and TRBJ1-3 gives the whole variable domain KAGVTQTPRYLIKTRGQQVTLSCSPISGHRSVSWYQQTPGQGLQFLFEYFSETQRNKGNFPGRFSGRQFSNSRSEMNVSTLELGDSALYLCASSLGDHISGNTIYFGEGSWLTVV.

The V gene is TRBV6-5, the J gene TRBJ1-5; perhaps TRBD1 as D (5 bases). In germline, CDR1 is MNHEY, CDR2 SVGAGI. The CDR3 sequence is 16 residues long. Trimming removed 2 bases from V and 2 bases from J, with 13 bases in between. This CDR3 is CASSYGDSRGNQPQHF. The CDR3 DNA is TGTGCCAGCAGTTACGGGGACTCAAGGGGCAATCAGCCCCAGCATTTT.

The CDR3 DNA is TGTGCCAGCAGTAACAGGGGACAGCCCCAGCATTTT. Protein sequence: CASSNRGQPQHF. The rearrangement uses TRBV2 and TRBJ1-5, with 7 bases matching TRBD1. This CDR3 is 12 amino acids long. The ends lost 5 bases at V and 7 bases at J; junction bases unmatched: 2. The germline gives CDR1 SNHLY, CDR2 FYNNEI.

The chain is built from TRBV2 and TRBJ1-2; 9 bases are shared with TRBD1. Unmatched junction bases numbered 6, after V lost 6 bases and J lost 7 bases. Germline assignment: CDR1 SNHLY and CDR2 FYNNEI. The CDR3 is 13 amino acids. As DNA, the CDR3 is TGTGCCAGCAGCCCACAGGGGGCAGCTGGCTACACCTTC. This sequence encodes CASSPQGAAGYTF.

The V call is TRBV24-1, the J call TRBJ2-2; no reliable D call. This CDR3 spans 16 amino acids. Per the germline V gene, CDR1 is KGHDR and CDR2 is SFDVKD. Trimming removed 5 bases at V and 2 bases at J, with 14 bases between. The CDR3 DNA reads TGTGCCACCAGTGCCCCCGGCCGATCTAACACCGGGGAGCTGTTTTTT. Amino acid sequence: CATSAPGRSNTGELFF.